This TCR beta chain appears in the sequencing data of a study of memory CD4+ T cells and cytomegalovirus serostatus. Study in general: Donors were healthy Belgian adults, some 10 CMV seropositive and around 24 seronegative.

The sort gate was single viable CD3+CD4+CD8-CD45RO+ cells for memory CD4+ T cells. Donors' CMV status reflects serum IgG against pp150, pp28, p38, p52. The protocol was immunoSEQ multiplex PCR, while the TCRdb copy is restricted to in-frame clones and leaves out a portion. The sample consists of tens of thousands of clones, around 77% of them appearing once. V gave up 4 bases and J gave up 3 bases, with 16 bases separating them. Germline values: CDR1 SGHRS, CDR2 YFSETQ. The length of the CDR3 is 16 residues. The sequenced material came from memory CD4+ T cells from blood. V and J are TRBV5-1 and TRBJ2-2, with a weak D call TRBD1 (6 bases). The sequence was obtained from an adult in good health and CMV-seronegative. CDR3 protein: CASSPGTLADTGELFF. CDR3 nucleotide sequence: TGCGCCAGCAGCCCGGGGACACTGGCGGACACCGGGGAGCTGTTTTTT.